This T cell receptor (beta chain) derives from a study of naive and memory T cell subsets. Both TRBC1 and TRBC2 were covered by a beta constant-region primer of two equimolar oligonucleotides. Ligated cDNA was amplified by four rounds of PCR with nested alpha and beta constant-region primers and SP2. TCRdb re-called the UMI-ligation and nested PCR reads through MiXCR, storing one row per CDR3 protein. The repertoire includes under 150,000 distinct CDR3 sequences, approximately 20% of them detected once, and more than 0.6% sits in the top ten. Trimming pared 5 bases from V and 4 bases from J, leaving 21 bases between. The CDR3 spans 16 residues. CDR1 and CDR2 (germline): MDHEN, SYDVKM. Points from the study as a whole: A few larger clonotypes appeared in naive repertoires, especially CD8, possibly memory cells re-expressing CD45RA. Between naive and memory subsets, TCR abundance power law exponents differed. Gini index rose across naive, CM, EM and EMRA in CD4 and CD8.

Cells stained for CD3, CD4, CD8, CD45RA and CD27 were sorted into four subsets. A word on this clonotype: Its antigen is not identified.

Source material: naive CD8+ T cells from blood. V and J are TRBV28 and TRBJ2-7; D gene uncertain. The source is a human donor in good health. The DNA for the CDR3 is TGTGCCAGCAGTCAACGGTCCCCTTATTTACCTTACGAGCAGTACTTC. Its protein product is CASSQRSPYLPYEQYF.